This entry lists 19 T cell receptor beta chains sequenced from one sample in a study of vaccination and CD4 T cells after COVID-19. Cultured CD4+ T cells had their DNA profiled by the Oncomine TCR Beta short-read assay. TCRdb itself ran the PCR reads through MiXCR, one entry per CDR3 protein. The table has about 10,000 distinct CDR3 sequences, 55% to 75% seen once. These receptors have no known antigen. As for treatment: approximately 10-day PBMC culture with coronavirus spike peptide pools or control peptides (ViraFEST assay). The sequenced material came from CD4+ T cells from blood, cultured in vitro. These receptor sequences come from a human donor who had recovered from COVID-19.

This clonotype has only a few counts. The V gene is TRBV6-2 or TRBV6-3, the J gene TRBJ2-5, with 9 bases that match TRBD2. CDR1 and CDR2 (germline): MNHEY, SVGEGT. This CDR3 is built from 15 residues. V was clipped by 4 bases and J by 3 bases; unmatched bases: 6. The CDR3 loop is CASSLAGEGEETQYF. Here the CDR3 DNA reads TGTGCCAGCAGTTTAGCGGGAGAGGGTGAAGAGACCCAGTACTTC.

This clonotype was detected only a few times. This chain uses TRBV6-4 with TRBJ1-2; D not resolved. The CDR3 has 10 amino acids. V was clipped by 11 bases and J by 7 bases, with 11 bases between them. CDR1 and CDR2 (germline): MRHNA, SNTAGT. CDR3 region: CAPRVSGYTF. The CDR3 DNA is TGTGCCCCCCGAGTTAGTGGCTACACCTTC.

The chain uses TRBV7-8 and TRBJ2-2; the D is unclear. The CDR3 is made up of 16 amino acids. The germline V and J ends were trimmed by 5 bases and 3 bases, with 16 bases remaining between them. Germline CDR1 is SGHVS and CDR2 is FQNEAQ. As DNA, the CDR3 is TGTGCCAGCAGCCTCTCTAGTTCTAGGTACACCGGGGAGCTGTTTTTT. It is translated as CASSLSSSRYTGELFF.

This chain links TRBV27 with TRBJ2-2, with TRBD2 matching over 7 bases. The CDR3 contains 16 residues. The J segment lost 5 bases and the V segment lost 2 bases, leaving 8 bases of the junction unmatched. Germline V CDR1 and CDR2: MNHEY, SMNVEV (reference sequence). In nucleotides, the CDR3 is TGTGCCAGCAGTTTACGTAGCAGGGAGGGTACCGGGGAGCTGTTTTTT. Amino acid sequence: CASSLRSREGTGELFF.

The chain combines TRBV20-1 with TRBJ1-5, with 10 bases matching TRBD1. The CDR3 consists of 15 residues. Looked up from germline, CDR1 is DFQATT and CDR2 is SNEGSKA (reference sequence). Trimming took 1 base from V and 5 from J; bases not matched to a gene: 5. As DNA, the CDR3 is TGCAGTGCTAGAGGGACAGGGGGAAGTGATCAGCCCCAGCATTTT. Translation: CSARGTGGSDQPQHF.

This clonotype was recorded once. This rearrangement joins TRBV10-3 to TRBJ1-2; TRBD1 might be the D (5 bases). This CDR3 contains 17 residues. Trimming cost V 7 bases and J 1 base, with 22 bases left between them. Germline V gene lookup returns CDR1 ENHRY and CDR2 SYGVKD. CDR3 in amino acids: CAINLGGARGLNYGYTF. The CDR3 DNA sequence: TGTGCCATCAACCTCGGCGGGGCGCGGGGCCTTAACTATGGCTACACCTTC.

The V gene is TRBV28, the J gene TRBJ2-3; D unclear. Germline loops: CDR1 MDHEN, CDR2 SYDVKM. The V end was cut by 5 bases, the J end by 3 bases, with 12 bases between. The CDR3 contains 14 residues. For the CDR3, the DNA is TGTGCCAGCAGTCCGATAAAAATGACAGATACGCAGTATTTT. It encodes CASSPIKMTDTQYF.

The rearrangement links TRBV11-3 to TRBJ2-5; 8 nucleotides match TRBD2. The V gene end was trimmed by 0 bases and the J gene end by 5 bases; junction bases not matched to a gene: 5. The germline V gene encodes CDR1 SGHNT and CDR2 YENEEA. There are 15 residues in the CDR3. The CDR3 spells CASSLDQTSVETQYF. Written as DNA, the CDR3 is TGTGCCAGCAGCTTAGATCAGACTAGCGTGGAGACCCAGTACTTC.

This clonotype turned up a few times. The genes are TRBV30 and TRBJ2-3; possibly TRBD1 or TRBD2 for D (5 bases each). Germline lookup yields CDR1 GTSNPN and CDR2 SVGIG (reference sequence). Trimming took off 3 bases at V and 2 bases at J, with 15 bases between the two ends. There are 15 residues in the CDR3. The CDR3 DNA reads TGTGCCTGGAGATCCGCAAGAGGGACCACAGATACGCAGTATTTT. Translating gives CAWRSARGTTDTQYF.

This clonotype was recorded a few times. V gene TRBV20-1 combines with J gene TRBJ1-1; weak D call: TRBD1 (6 bases). Germline loops: CDR1 DFQATT, CDR2 SNEGSKA (reference sequence). The V end lost 5 bases, the J end lost 0 bases, and 13 bases lay between the germline ends. There are 14 residues in the CDR3. The CDR3 protein is CSALRTGLNTEAFF. CDR3 DNA sequence: TGCAGTGCTCTCAGAACAGGGCTGAACACTGAAGCTTTCTTT.

The chain carries TRBV7-9 and TRBJ2-3; D gene ambiguous. The CDR3 totals 14 residues. Per the germline V gene, CDR1 is SEHNR and CDR2 is FQNEAQ (reference sequence). Trimming took off 0 bases at V and 5 bases at J, with 9 bases between the two ends. The CDR3 DNA reads as TGTGCCAGCAGCTTAGCGTCCGGCCAAGATACGCAGTATTTT. Protein sequence: CASSLASGQDTQYF.

The chain recombines TRBV20-1 with TRBJ2-3, with D perhaps given as TRBD1 or TRBD2 (5 bases each). Germline CDR1 DFQATT, CDR2 SNEGSKA (reference sequence). The CDR3 is 14 amino acids. V gave up 3 bases and J gave up 1 base, with 11 bases separating them. The CDR3 sequence is CSARETGRTDTQYF. CDR3 nucleotide sequence: TGCAGTGCTAGGGAGACGGGACGCACAGATACGCAGTATTTT.

The chain combines TRBV30 with TRBJ1-3; D remains unclear. This CDR3 is 15 amino acids long. Germline lookup yields CDR1 GTSNPN and CDR2 SVGIG (reference sequence). V was trimmed by 2 bases and J by 4 bases, leaving 15 bases between them. CDR3: CAWSLRGLGGNTIYF. CDR3 sequence (DNA): TGTGCCTGGAGTTTAAGAGGGCTCGGGGGAAACACCATATATTTT.

The rearrangement uses TRBV20-1 and TRBJ1-1, with a tentative D call TRBD1 (5 bases). The germline V gene encodes CDR1 DFQATT and CDR2 SNEGSKA (reference sequence). Trimming removed 1 base at V and 0 bases at J, with 9 bases between. CDR3 length equals 14 residues. The CDR3 nucleotides are TGCAGTGCTAGAGCGCAGGGTATGAACACTGAAGCTTTCTTT. It is translated as CSARAQGMNTEAFF.

V and J are TRBV20-1 and TRBJ2-3; 8 bases fit TRBD1. CDR3 length: 15 amino acids. V lost 2 bases and J lost 6; bases outside the gene matches: 10. Germline values: CDR1 DFQATT, CDR2 SNEGSKA (reference sequence). The CDR3 nucleotides read TGCAGTGCTAGACCCCGACAGGGGAAAGTGGATACGCAGTATTTT. This translates into CSARPRQGKVDTQYF.

The V and J genes are TRBV7-2 and TRBJ1-2; weak D call: TRBD1 (5 bases). Germline V CDR1 and CDR2: SGHTA, FQGNSA. Trimming removed 1 base at V and 5 bases at J, with 17 bases between. This CDR3 is 16 amino acids long. CDR3 coding DNA: TGTGCCAGCAGCTTAGTAGCCATTCGACAGTCGTATGGCTACACCTTC. Protein product: CASSLVAIRQSYGYTF.

The chain links TRBV20-1 to TRBJ2-2; TRBD1 is a possible D gene (6 bases). The ends were cut back, 3 bases at V and 0 bases at J, with 14 bases in the middle. This CDR3 is 16 amino acids long. Germline loops: CDR1 DFQATT, CDR2 SNEGSKA (reference sequence). CDR3 sequence reads: CSASPTGQTNTGELFF. The CDR3, as DNA: TGCAGTGCTAGCCCAACAGGGCAGACGAACACCGGGGAGCTGTTTTTT.

By share of the sample, this clonotype is medium-sized (0.01 to 0.1%). The CDR3 region is CASTGNQETQYF. DNA for the CDR3: TGTGCCAGCACTGGGAACCAAGAGACCCAGTACTTC. The chain is built from TRBV6-1 and TRBJ2-5; no clear D gene. Per germline, CDR1 MNHNS and CDR2 SASEGT. The V end lost 7 bases, the J end lost 0 bases, and 6 bases lay between the germline ends. This CDR3 comprises 12 residues.

The chain couples TRBV18 to TRBJ2-1; 9 nucleotides agree with TRBD2. The CDR3 is made up of 17 amino acids. Germline-derived CDR1 and CDR2 are KGHSH and LQKENI. V was clipped by 5 bases and J by 9 bases; unmatched bases: 17. CDR3 nucleotide sequence: TGTGCCAGCTCAGAATGGGCCGGCCCAGCGGGAGGTGGTGAGCAGTTCTTC. Protein: CASSEWAGPAGGGEQFF.